These T cell receptor beta chains were read from a single sample in a study of patients and donors after allogeneic stem cell transplantation. TCRdb redid the calling of the RT-PCR reads with MiXCR, one entry per CDR3 protein. The profile covers approximately 210,000 distinct CDR3 sequences, with around two fifths appearing a single time and about 33% taken by the ten largest. The sample taken for sequencing was blood, either unsorted or a sorted T cell fraction (not recorded which). The receptors were gathered from a human donor who was either an allogeneic HSCT recipient or a stem cell or donor lymphocyte infusion donor (not recorded which). It is not recorded whose cells these are; they may come from a transplant donor. The CDR3 runs from the conserved cysteine through the conserved F or W. D genes are given only for firm matches. A clone size is listed for some rows: how often the clone was seen (once, few, many), or a class if it is expanded.

j_call v_call d_call clone_size cdr3_aa cdr3_nt
TRBJ2-5 TRBV29-1 TRBD2 few CSVASGSGETQYF TGCAGCGTTGCTAGCGGGAGCGGGGAGACCCAGTACTTC
TRBJ2-1 TRBV6-2/TRBV6-3 NA NA CASSQPGLYYNEQFF TGTGCCAGCAGTCAACCGGGACTGTACTACAATGAGCAGTTCTTC
TRBJ2-5 TRBV28 NA NA CASSLYGETQYF TGTGCCAGCAGTTTATACGGAGAGACCCAGTACTTC
TRBJ2-4 TRBV28 TRBD2 few CASSLPSGRVEGIQYF TGTGCCAGCAGTTTGCCTAGCGGGAGAGTTGAGGGCATTCAGTACTTC
TRBJ1-3 TRBV29-1 NA few CSVRGPPGNTIYF TGCAGCGTGCGAGGACCCCCTGGAAACACCATATATTTT
TRBJ2-7 TRBV12-3/TRBV12-4 TRBD2 few CASSLRGEGGGEQYF TGTGCCAGCAGTTTAAGAGGGGAGGGAGGAGGCGAGCAGTACTTC
TRBJ1-1 TRBV19 NA NA CATTTDTIPEAFF TGTGCCACCACTACCGATACCATCCCTGAAGCTTTCTTT
TRBJ2-5 TRBV15 TRBD2 few CATSTRTSAIQETQYF TGTGCCACCAGCACGAGGACTAGCGCAATCCAAGAGACCCAGTACTTC
TRBJ2-1 TRBV12-3/TRBV12-4 NA once CASSLALPEGNEQFF TGTGCCAGCAGTTTAGCTCTTCCGGAGGGCAATGAGCAGTTCTTC
TRBJ2-4 TRBV20-1 TRBD1 NA CSARGGQGANIQYF TGCAGTGCTAGAGGGGGACAGGGGGCGAACATTCAGTACTTC
TRBJ2-1 TRBV4-3 TRBD2 NA CASSQSGRDNEQFF TGCGCCAGCAGCCAGTCCGGGAGGGACAATGAGCAGTTCTTC
TRBJ2-1 TRBV3-1 NA NA CASSQVSLADFYNEQFF TGTGCCAGCAGCCAAGTCAGTTTGGCAGATTTCTACAATGAGCAGTTCTTC
TRBJ1-1 TRBV12-3/TRBV12-4 NA NA CASLPWDIRGPGAFF TGTGCCAGCCTTCCTTGGGACATTCGGGGGCCCGGGGCTTTCTTT
TRBJ1-4 TRBV12-3/TRBV12-4 NA few CASSPDSGEKLFF TGTGCCAGCAGTCCAGACAGCGGCGAAAAACTGTTTTTT
TRBJ2-4 TRBV4-1 NA NA CASSQADGTGLAKNIQYF TGCGCCAGCAGCCAGGCCGATGGCACTGGGCTAGCCAAAAACATTCAGTACTTC
TRBJ1-2 TRBV5-4 NA NA CASSYEQGVGYGYTF TGTGCCAGCAGCTACGAACAGGGTGTCGGCTATGGCTACACCTTC
TRBJ1-1 TRBV6-5 NA NA CASSYSIGVNTEAFF TGTGCCAGCAGTTACTCAATAGGAGTGAACACTGAAGCTTTCTTT
TRBJ1-2 TRBV27 TRBD1 NA CASRTGTEYGYTF TGTGCCAGCAGGACCGGGACAGAGTATGGCTACACCTTC
TRBJ1-1 TRBV29-1 TRBD1 NA CSALTGITEAFF TGCAGCGCCTTGACAGGGATTACTGAAGCTTTCTTT
TRBJ1-1 TRBV28 NA NA CASSLLRGWAFF TGTGCCAGCAGTTTACTCAGGGGCTGGGCTTTCTTT